This TCR beta chain comes out of a study of T cell responses to AZD1222 COVID-19 vaccine. Regarding the study as a whole: The study found vaccine-associated CD4 TCRs spanning spike, dominant at 160-218 and 743-854. Reports say nearly half of spike-specific TCRs go after unmutated variant regions. Spike-specific TCR depth and breadth grew after two AZD1222 doses.

As regards this clone: The antigen is unknown.

The data were produced by immunoSEQ multiplex PCR, yet TCRdb's version contains in-frame clones alone and is incomplete. The sample has 110,000 to 150,000 clones, around nine tenths seen once. With 5 bases clipped from V and 2 bases from J, the junction kept 7 bases outside the gene matches. Germline values: CDR1 MNHEY, CDR2 SMNVEV (reference sequence). This CDR3 region has 16 residues. The specimen comprised peripheral blood, sampled on day 0 of AZD1222 vaccination. The chain couples TRBV27 to TRBJ2-3; the match to TRBD2 covers 10 bases. The TCR originated in an adult in good health. In DNA, the CDR3 is TGTGCCAGCAGTCCCGCCGGGACTAGCGACACAGATACGCAGTATTTT. Translating gives CASSPAGTSDTDTQYF.